This T cell receptor beta chain is drawn from a study of blood T cell repertoires in COVID-19. Study in general: Samples taken during acute and convalescent COVID-19 were collected in the United States, Italy and Spain. Sources were T cells, B-cell-depleted T cells, or PBMCs; the material itself was cDNA or gDNA.

In the source study's methods: Reference gene primer amplification in the assay estimated nucleated cell counts. Sequenced by immunoSEQ multiplex PCR; TCRdb stores in-frame clones only, minus some. V and J calls and clone size come straight from that table; D and trimming were deduced from the DNA. The sample lists some 220,000 clones, approximately 80% occurring once. The ends were cut back, 4 bases at V and 2 bases at J, with 11 bases in the middle. The germline V gene has CDR1 SNHLY and CDR2 FYNNEI. The CDR3 covers 15 residues. This sequence originates from a human donor in a cohort sampled during active COVID-19. Sequencing was carried out using peripheral blood. The chain carries TRBV2 and TRBJ2-2; possible D gene TRBD1, 6 bases. The CDR3 reads CASSARGGNTGELFF. The CDR3 DNA follows: TGTGCCAGCAGTGCACGAGGGGGAAACACCGGGGAGCTGTTTTTT.